The clone carrying this TCR beta chain was seen more than once but under ten times. The data were taken from a study of CD8+ T cells in alopecia areata. cDNA serving as the sequencing template came from extracted, reverse transcribed RNA. Profiling relied on immunoSEQ multiplex PCR, and the TCRdb table lists in-frame clones only, not all of them. The sample includes about 69,000 clones, approximately 61% of them seen just once. The germline V gene encodes CDR1 SEHNR and CDR2 FQNEAQ (reference sequence). The CDR3 is 13 amino acids. Trimming removed 5 bases at V and 8 bases at J, with 13 bases between. Researchers picked out CD4+ and CD8+ T cells from PBMCs by sorting.

The material was CD8+ T cells sorted from blood, obtained at week 0. The chain has TRBV7-9 and TRBJ2-4, with D perhaps being TRBD1 or TRBD2 (5 bases each). The TCR originated in a human donor with alopecia areata. The CDR3 sequence: CASSPKMGDIQYF. CDR3 in DNA: TGTGCCAGCAGCCCCAAAATGGGGGACATTCAGTACTTC.